These T cell receptor beta chains were read from a single sample in a study of technical replicates of blood from a handful of donors. Produced via immunoSEQ multiplex PCR; TCRdb's table is partial and in-frame only. The sample has over 10,000 clones, approximately 79% seen once; the top ten hold approximately 15%. Sequenced input: PBMCs. The receptors derive from a human donor in good health. Each CDR3 is given with its conserved first and last residue. A D gene is named only where the DNA matches it firmly. Expanded clones get a size class; other rows say once, few or many, or leave the size out.

TRBJ2-3	TRBV30	-	TRBD2	TGTGCCTGGGCCAAGGGACTAGCGGGATCAGATACGCAGTATTTT	CAWAKGLAGSDTQYF
TRBJ1-2	TRBV5-1	-	TRBD1	TGCGCCAGCAGCTCGGTCCCAGGGGGCATTGACTATGGCTACACCTTC	CASSSVPGGIDYGYTF
TRBJ1-4	TRBV30	-	TRBD1	TGTGCCTGGAGTGAGACAGGGGTCGCTGAAAAACTGTTTTTT	CAWSETGVAEKLFF
TRBJ2-1	TRBV5-1	-	TRBD2	TGCGCCAGCAGCCCCCGGGCTAGCGGGGGTAACAATGAGCAGTTCTTC	CASSPRASGGNNEQFF
TRBJ2-7	TRBV6-5	-	TRBD1	TGTGCCAGCAGTGACCGGGACAGGGACAACGAGCAGTACTTC	CASSDRDRDNEQYF
TRBJ1-5	TRBV28	-	-	TGTGCCAGCAGACAGGGAGTGGAGCCCCAGCATTTT	CASRQGVEPQHF
TRBJ2-2	TRBV6-5	-	-	TGTGCCAGCAGCCCACTTACCGGGGAGCTGTTTTTT	CASSPLTGELFF
TRBJ2-7	TRBV28	-	-	TGTGCCAGCAGTTTTTACCACAGAGACTCCTACGAGCAGTACTTC	CASSFYHRDSYEQYF
TRBJ2-3	TRBV29-1	-	TRBD2	TGCAGCGTTTTTAGCGGGTGGAAAGATACGCAGTATTTT	CSVFSGWKDTQYF
TRBJ1-1	TRBV19	-	-	TGTGCCAGTAGTCCCGGGTCTGGCACTGAAGCTTTCTTT	CASSPGSGTEAFF
TRBJ2-1	TRBV5-1	-	TRBD2	TGCGCCAGCAGCTTCTCTACTAGCGTGTCCTACAATGAGCAGTTCTTC	CASSFSTSVSYNEQFF
TRBJ2-2	TRBV7-3	-	-	TGTGCCAGCAGCCCGGCCCCCGTGAAGGGGTCCACCGGGGAGCTGTTTTTT	CASSPAPVKGSTGELFF
TRBJ2-4	TRBV30	-	-	TGTGCCTGGAGTCACAGCCAAAACATTCAGTACTTC	CAWSHSQNIQYF
TRBJ1-2	TRBV27	few	TRBD1	TGTGCCAGACGTCTTAGGGACAGGGGCCGTCGTAGAGATGGCTACACCTTC	CARRLRDRGRRRDGYTF
TRBJ2-3	TRBV28	-	-	TGTGCCAGCAGTTTATCGCCGGGGCTCGGGAGTCACACAGATACGCAGTATTTT	CASSLSPGLGSHTDTQYF
TRBJ2-5	TRBV18	-	-	TGTGCCAGCTCACCATCAAGTTCGGTGAACACAGGAAAAGAGACCCAGTACTTC	CASSPSSSVNTGKETQYF
TRBJ2-1	TRBV6-5	-	TRBD2	TGTGCCAGTGCCATGGGACTAGCGGTCTACAATGAGCAGTTCTTC	CASAMGLAVYNEQFF
TRBJ1-1	TRBV7-9	once	-	TGTGCCAGCAGCTTAGCTAGAGTAAACACTGAAGCTTTCTTT	CASSLARVNTEAFF
TRBJ2-6	TRBV7-2	-	-	TGTGCCAGCAGCAGTTACATGAGACGACAAAGTCGGGCCAACGTCCTGACTTTC	CASSSYMRRQSRANVLTF
TRBJ2-3	TRBV10-3	-	TRBD1	TGTGCCATCAGTGTTGGGACAGGGACGGATACGCAGTATTTT	CAISVGTGTDTQYF
TRBJ2-7	TRBV6-4	-	TRBD2	TGTGCCAGCAGTGACGGGACTAGCGGGAGCGAGCAGTACTTC	CASSDGTSGSEQYF
TRBJ2-6	TRBV4-2	once	-	TGTGCCAGCAGCCAAGATACTAACTCTGGGGCCAACGTCCTGACTTTC	CASSQDTNSGANVLTF
TRBJ2-7	TRBV4-1	-	-	TGCGCCAGCAGCCAAGATCAAAGGCTCACAGGGTGGTACGAGCAGTACTTC	CASSQDQRLTGWYEQYF
TRBJ2-3	TRBV27	-	-	TGTGCCAGCAGTTTAGTCCAGGGCGCAGATACGCAGTATTTT	CASSLVQGADTQYF
TRBJ1-5	TRBV19	-	-	TGTGCCAGTAGCTCGGGTTGGTATAGCAATCAGCCCCAGCATTTT	CASSSGWYSNQPQHF
TRBJ1-5	TRBV29-1	-	-	TGCAGCGTTGAAGTGGGGTCGCGGGGTCAGCCCCAGCATTTT	CSVEVGSRGQPQHF
TRBJ2-1	TRBV19	-	TRBD2	TGTGCCAGTAGGAAGCTAGCGGGAGGGCACTATGAGCAGTTCTTC	CASRKLAGGHYEQFF
TRBJ2-3	TRBV5-6	-	-	TGTGCCAGCAGCTTGGGGGGGCCAGATACGCAGTATTTT	CASSLGGPDTQYF
TRBJ1-4	TRBV6-5	-	-	TGTGCCAGCGCTTCAACAGGAACTAATGAAAAACTGTTTTTT	CASASTGTNEKLFF
TRBJ2-7	TRBV6-1	-	TRBD1	TGTGCCAGCAGTAATTATGACAGGGGTGGCTACGAGCAGTACTTC	CASSNYDRGGYEQYF
TRBJ1-5	TRBV5-1	-	TRBD1	TGCGCCAGCAGTTTAAGGACAGGGGACCAGCCCCAGCATTTT	CASSLRTGDQPQHF
TRBJ1-1	TRBV19	-	-	TGTGCCAGTAATGCGGGCCCGGGGGGCGAGAACACTGAAGCTTTCTTT	CASNAGPGGENTEAFF
TRBJ1-5	TRBV7-9	-	-	TGTGCCAGCAGCTTAGGCTCCGGACAGAGCAATCAGCCCCAGCATTTT	CASSLGSGQSNQPQHF
TRBJ1-1	TRBV5-6	-	-	TGTGCCAGCAGCTTGGTGACATCCATGAACACTGAAGCTTTCTTT	CASSLVTSMNTEAFF
TRBJ1-5	TRBV2	-	-	TGTGCCAGCAGGGCCGGGTCCGGAGGTCAGCCCCAGCATTTT	CASRAGSGGQPQHF
TRBJ1-1	TRBV30	-	-	TGTGCCTGGATAAGGGTAGGGGACACTGAAGCTTTCTTT	CAWIRVGDTEAFF
TRBJ1-5	TRBV2	-	-	TGTGCCAGCAGTGAGTGGGGCATGCGCAATCAGCCCCAGCATTTT	CASSEWGMRNQPQHF
TRBJ1-1	TRBV2	-	-	TGTGCCAGCAAGAGGGAAAGGAGCACTGAAGCTTTCTTT	CASKRERSTEAFF
TRBJ1-3	TRBV11-2	few	-	TGTGCCAGCAGCTTAGAAGAGCACTCTGGAAACACCATATATTTT	CASSLEEHSGNTIYF
TRBJ2-3	TRBV7-6	-	TRBD2	TGTGCCAGCAGCCACAACATGGTAGCGGGGACCACAGATACGCAGTATTTT	CASSHNMVAGTTDTQYF
TRBJ1-5	TRBV7-9	-	-	TGTGCCAGCAGCCCGTATAGCAATCAGCCCCAGCATTTT	CASSPYSNQPQHF
TRBJ1-5	TRBV6-6	-	-	TGTGCCAGCAGTGGGGGCGGCAATCAGCCCCAGCATTTT	CASSGGGNQPQHF